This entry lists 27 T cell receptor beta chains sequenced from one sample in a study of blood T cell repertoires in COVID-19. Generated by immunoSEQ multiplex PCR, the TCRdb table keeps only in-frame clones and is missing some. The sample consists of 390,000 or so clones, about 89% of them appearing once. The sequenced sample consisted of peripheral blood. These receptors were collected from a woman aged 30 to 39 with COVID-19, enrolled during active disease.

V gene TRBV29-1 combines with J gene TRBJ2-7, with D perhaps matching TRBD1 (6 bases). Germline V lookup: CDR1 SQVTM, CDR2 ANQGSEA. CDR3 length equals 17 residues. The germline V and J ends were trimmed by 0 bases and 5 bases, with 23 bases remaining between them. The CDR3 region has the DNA TGCAGCGTTGAAGATCAGCGTTCGAGCACAGGGCGAGACGAGCAGTACTTC. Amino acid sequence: CSVEDQRSSTGRDEQYF.

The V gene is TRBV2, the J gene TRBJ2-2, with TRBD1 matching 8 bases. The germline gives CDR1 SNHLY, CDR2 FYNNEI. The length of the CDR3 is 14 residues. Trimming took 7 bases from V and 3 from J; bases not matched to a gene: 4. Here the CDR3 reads CASMLGQDTGELFF. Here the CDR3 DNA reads TGTGCCAGCATGTTGGGACAGGACACCGGGGAGCTGTTTTTT.

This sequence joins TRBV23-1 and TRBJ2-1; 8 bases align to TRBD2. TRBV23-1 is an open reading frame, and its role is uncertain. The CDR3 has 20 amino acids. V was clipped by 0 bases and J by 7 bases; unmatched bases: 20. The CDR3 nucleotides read TGCGCCAGCAGTCAATCTGGACTTGCGGGGGGCCCAGGGTCGTGGAATGAGCAGTTCTTC. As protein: CASSQSGLAGGPGSWNEQFF.

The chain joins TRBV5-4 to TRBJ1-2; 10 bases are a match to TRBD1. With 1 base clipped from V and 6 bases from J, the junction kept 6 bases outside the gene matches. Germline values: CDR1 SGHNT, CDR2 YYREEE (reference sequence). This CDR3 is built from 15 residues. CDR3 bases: TGTGCCAGCAGCTTGTGGGGACAGGGGTTGAATGGCTACACCTTC. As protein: CASSLWGQGLNGYTF.

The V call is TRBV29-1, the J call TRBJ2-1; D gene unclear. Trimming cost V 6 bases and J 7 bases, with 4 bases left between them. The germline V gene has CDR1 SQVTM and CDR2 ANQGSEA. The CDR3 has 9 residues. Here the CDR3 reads CSVENEQFF. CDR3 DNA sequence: TGCAGCGTGGAGAATGAGCAGTTCTTC.

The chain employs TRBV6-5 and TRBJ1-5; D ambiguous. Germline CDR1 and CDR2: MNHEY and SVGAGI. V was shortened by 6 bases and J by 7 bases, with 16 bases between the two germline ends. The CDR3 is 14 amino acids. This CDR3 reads CASSRLGGNQPQHF. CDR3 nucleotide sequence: TGTGCCAGCAGCCGCCTTGGAGGGAACCAGCCCCAGCATTTT.

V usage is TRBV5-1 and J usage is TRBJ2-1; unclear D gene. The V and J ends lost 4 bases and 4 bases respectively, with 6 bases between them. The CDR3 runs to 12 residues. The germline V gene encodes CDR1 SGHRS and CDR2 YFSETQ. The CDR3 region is CASSPTYNEQFF. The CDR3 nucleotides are TGCGCCAGCAGCCCGACTTACAATGAGCAGTTCTTC.

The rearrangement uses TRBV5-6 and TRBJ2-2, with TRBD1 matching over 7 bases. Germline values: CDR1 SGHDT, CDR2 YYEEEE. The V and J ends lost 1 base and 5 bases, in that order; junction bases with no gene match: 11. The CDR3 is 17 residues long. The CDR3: CASSLYPRTGVTGELFF. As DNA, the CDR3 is TGTGCCAGCAGCTTGTACCCTCGAACAGGGGTTACCGGGGAGCTGTTTTTT.

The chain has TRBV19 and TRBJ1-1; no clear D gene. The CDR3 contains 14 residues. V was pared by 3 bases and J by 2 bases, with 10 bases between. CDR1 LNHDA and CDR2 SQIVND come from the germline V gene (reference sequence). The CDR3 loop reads CASSIRSPNTEAFF. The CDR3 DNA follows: TGTGCCAGTAGTATCCGAAGCCCCAACACTGAAGCTTTCTTT.

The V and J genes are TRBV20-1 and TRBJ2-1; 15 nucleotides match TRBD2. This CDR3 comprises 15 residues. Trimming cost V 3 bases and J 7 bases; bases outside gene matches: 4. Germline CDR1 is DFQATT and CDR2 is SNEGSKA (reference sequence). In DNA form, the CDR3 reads TGCAGTGCTAGTGGAGGACTAGCGGGAGGGAATGAGCAGTTCTTC. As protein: CSASGGLAGGNEQFF.

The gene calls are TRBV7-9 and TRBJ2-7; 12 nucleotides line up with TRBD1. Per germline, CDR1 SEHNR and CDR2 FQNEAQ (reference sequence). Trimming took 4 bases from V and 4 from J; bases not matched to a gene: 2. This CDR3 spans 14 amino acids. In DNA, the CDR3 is TGTGCCAGCAGCTCGGGACAGGGGGCTTACGAGCAGTACTTC. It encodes CASSSGQGAYEQYF.

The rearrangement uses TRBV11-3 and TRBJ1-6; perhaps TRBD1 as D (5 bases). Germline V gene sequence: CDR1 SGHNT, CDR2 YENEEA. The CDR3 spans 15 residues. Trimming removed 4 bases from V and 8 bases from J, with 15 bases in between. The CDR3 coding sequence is TGTGCCAGCAGCTCCGAGAGCAGGGCGGATTCACCCCTCCACTTT. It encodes CASSSESRADSPLHF.

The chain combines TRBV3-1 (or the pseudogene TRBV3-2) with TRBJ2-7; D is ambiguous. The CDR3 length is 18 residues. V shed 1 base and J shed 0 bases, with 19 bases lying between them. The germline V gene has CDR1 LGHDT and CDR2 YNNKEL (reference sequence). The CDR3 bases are TGTGCCAGCAGCCAAGGAACCGGGTGGAAGGCGGCCTCCTACGAGCAGTACTTC. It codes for CASSQGTGWKAASYEQYF.

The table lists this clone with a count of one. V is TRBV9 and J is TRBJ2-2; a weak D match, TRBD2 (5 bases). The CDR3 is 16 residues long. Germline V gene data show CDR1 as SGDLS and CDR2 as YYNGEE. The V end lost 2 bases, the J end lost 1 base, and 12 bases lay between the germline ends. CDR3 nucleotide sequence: TGTGCCAGCAGCGTCCGTGACGGGGTGAACACCGGGGAGCTGTTTTTT. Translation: CASSVRDGVNTGELFF.

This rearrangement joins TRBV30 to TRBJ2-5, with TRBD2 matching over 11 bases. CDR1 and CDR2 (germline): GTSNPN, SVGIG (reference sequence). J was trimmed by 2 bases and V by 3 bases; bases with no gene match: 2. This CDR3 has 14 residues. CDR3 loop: CAWRGTSGQETQYF. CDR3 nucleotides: TGTGCCTGGAGGGGGACTAGCGGACAAGAGACCCAGTACTTC.

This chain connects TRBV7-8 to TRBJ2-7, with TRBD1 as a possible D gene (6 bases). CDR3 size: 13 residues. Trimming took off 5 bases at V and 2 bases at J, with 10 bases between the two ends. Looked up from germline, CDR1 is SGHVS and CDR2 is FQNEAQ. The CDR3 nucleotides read TGTGCCAGCAGCCCAGGGGTCCCCTACGAGCAGTACGTC. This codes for CASSPGVPYEQYV.

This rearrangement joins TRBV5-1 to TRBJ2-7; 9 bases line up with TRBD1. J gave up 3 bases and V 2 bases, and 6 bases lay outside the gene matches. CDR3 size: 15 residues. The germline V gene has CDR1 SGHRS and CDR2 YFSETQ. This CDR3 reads CASSLTGGWGYEQYF. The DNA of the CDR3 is TGCGCCAGCAGCTTAACAGGGGGCTGGGGCTACGAGCAGTACTTC.

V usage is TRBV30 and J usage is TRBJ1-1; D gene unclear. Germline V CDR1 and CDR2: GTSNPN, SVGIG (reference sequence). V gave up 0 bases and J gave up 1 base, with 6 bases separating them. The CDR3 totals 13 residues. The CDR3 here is CAWSVVRNTEAFF. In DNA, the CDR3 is TGTGCCTGGAGTGTTGTTAGGAACACTGAAGCTTTCTTT.

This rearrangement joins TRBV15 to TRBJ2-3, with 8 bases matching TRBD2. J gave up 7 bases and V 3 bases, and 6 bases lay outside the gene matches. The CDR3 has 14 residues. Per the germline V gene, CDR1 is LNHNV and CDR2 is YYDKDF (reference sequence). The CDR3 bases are TGTGCCACCAGCAGTGAGCGGGAGACTTATACGCAGTATTTT. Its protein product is CATSSERETYTQYF. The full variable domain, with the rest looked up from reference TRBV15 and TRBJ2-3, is DAMVIQNPRYQVTQFGKPVTLSCSQTLNHNVMYWYQQKSSQAPKLLFHYYDKDFNNEADTPDNFQSRRPNTSFCFLDIRSPGLGDTAMYLCATSSERETYTQYFGPGTRLTVL.

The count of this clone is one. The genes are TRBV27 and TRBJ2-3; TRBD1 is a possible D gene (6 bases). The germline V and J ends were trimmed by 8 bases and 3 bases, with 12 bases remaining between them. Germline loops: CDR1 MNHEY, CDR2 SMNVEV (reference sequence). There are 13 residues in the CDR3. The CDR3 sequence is CASFMQGTDTQYF. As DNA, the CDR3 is TGTGCCAGCTTTATGCAGGGGACAGATACGCAGTATTTT.

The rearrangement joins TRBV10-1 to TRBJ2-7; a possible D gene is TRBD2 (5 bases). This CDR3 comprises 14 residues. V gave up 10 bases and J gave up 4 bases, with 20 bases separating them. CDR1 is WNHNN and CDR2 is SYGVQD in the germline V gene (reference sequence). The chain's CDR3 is CAITPPGGSYEQYF. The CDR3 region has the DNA TGCGCCATAACCCCCCCCGGAGGTAGTTACGAGCAGTACTTC.

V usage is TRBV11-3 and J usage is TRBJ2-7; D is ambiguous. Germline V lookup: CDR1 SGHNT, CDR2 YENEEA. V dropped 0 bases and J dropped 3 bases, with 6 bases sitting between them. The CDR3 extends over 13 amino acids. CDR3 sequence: CASSLDSDYEQYF. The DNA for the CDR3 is TGTGCCAGCAGCTTAGACAGCGACTACGAGCAGTACTTC. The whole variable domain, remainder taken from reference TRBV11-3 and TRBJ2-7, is EAGVVQSPRYKIIEKKQPVAFWCNPISGHNTLYWYLQNLGQGPELLIRYENEEAVDDSQLPKDRFSAERLKGVDSTLKIQPAELGDSAVYLCASSLDSDYEQYFGPGTRLTVT.

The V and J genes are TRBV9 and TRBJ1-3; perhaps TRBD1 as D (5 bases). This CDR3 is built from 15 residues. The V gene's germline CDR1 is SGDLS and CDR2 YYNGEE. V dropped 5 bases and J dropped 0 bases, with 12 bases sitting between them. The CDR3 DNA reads TGTGCCAGCAGTTCACAGGCGCCCTCTGGAAACACCATATATTTT. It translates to CASSSQAPSGNTIYF.

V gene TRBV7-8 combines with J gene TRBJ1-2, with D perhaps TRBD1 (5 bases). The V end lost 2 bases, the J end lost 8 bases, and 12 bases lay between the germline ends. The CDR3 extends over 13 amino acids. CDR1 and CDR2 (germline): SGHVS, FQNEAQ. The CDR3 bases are TGTGCCAGCAGCTTATCCGGGGGGAGAGGCTACACCTTC. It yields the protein CASSLSGGRGYTF.

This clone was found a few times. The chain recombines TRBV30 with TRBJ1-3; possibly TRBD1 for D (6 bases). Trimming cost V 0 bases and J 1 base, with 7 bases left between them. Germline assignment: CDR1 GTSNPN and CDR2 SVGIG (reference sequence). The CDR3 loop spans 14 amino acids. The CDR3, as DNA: TGTGCCTGGAGTGTTGGGACATCTGGAAACACCATATATTTT. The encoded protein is CAWSVGTSGNTIYF.

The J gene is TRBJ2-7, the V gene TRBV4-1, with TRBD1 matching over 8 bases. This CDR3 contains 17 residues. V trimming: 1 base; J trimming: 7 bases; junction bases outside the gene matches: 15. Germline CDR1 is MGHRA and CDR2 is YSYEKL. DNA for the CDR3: TGCGCCAGCAGCCAAGGGATCTTACAGGGGGAGCGTGGTGAGCAGTACGTC. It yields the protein CASSQGILQGERGEQYV.

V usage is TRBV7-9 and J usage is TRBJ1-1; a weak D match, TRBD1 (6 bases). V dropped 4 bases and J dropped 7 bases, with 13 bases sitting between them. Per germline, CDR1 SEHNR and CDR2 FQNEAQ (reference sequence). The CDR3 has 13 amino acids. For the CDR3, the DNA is TGTGCCAGCAGCTCGAGCCACAGGGATGAAGCTTTCTTT. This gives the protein CASSSSHRDEAFF. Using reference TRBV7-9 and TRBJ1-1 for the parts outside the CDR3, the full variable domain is DTGVSQNPRHKITKRGQNVTFRCDPISEHNRLYWYRQTLGQGPEFLTYFQNEAQLEKSRLLSDRFSAERPKGSFSTLEIQRTEQGDSAMYLCASSSSHRDEAFFGQGTRLTVV.